The source of this TCR beta chain is a study of control samples from healthy donors and cancer patients. Measured with immunoSEQ multiplex PCR; TCRdb has only the in-frame clones, and not every one. The data contain some 190,000 clones, 90% to 95% of them singletons. The V gene lost 8 bases and the J gene lost 6 bases, with 16 bases spanning the gap. The CDR3 has 13 residues. This sequence was found in a man aged 25-45 years in good health. Sequencing used blood. The chain couples TRBV12-3 or TRBV12-4 to TRBJ1-1; unclear D gene. The CDR3 loop reads CASRTVGVPEAFF. DNA for the CDR3: TGTGCCAGCCGGACTGTTGGGGTTCCTGAAGCTTTCTTT.